The present entry profiles one TCR beta chain with its context. The data originate from a study of blood T cell repertoires in COVID-19. Study information: The cDNA or gDNA used as material had been derived from T cells, B-cell-depleted T cells, or PBMCs.

This CDR3 contains 16 residues. From germline, CDR1 is MNHNS and CDR2 SASEGT. The J segment lost 6 bases and the V segment lost 1 base, leaving 9 bases of the junction unmatched. As originally analysed: Amplification of reference gene primers provided the estimated nucleated cell counts. Generated by immunoSEQ multiplex PCR, the TCRdb table keeps only in-frame clones and is missing some. That table supplies the V and J calls and clone size; D and trimming were determined from the DNA. The table has approximately 100,000 clones, just under 85% seen once; the top ten hold about 3.3%. Sequences were obtained from peripheral blood. The clonotype was recovered from a woman aged 80 or over with active or convalescent COVID-19. The chain combines TRBV6-1 with TRBJ1-2; TRBD1 agrees at 9 bases. CDR3 sequence: CASSEGLQGAIHGYTF. The CDR3 nucleotides read TGTGCCAGCAGTGAAGGGCTACAGGGGGCTATCCATGGCTACACCTTC.